This T cell receptor beta chain was identified during a study of T cells after yellow fever vaccination. Study outcomes and limitations: Weaker in magnitude, the secondary response showed a faster peak on day 5 versus 15. A minor fraction of clonotypes spanned both CD4 and CD8 compartments. Reappearance after the booster was seen for most primary-vaccination clones, at 95% to 97% CD4 and around 88% CD8.

CDR3 length: 14 amino acids. Germline CDR1 and CDR2: DFQATT and SNEGSKA (reference sequence). V lost 3 bases to trimming and J lost 2 bases, with 14 bases between them. Synthesis of TCR cDNA relied on 5'RACE template switching, which attached a universal primer site and UMIs. TCRdb called the 5' RACE reads again in MiXCR, with one record for every CDR3 protein. The table includes 250,000 to 300,000 distinct CDR3 sequences, around 9.3% detected once. This clonotype was detected many times. Its specificity is not known. The genes are TRBV20-1 and TRBJ2-7; D remains ambiguous. Here the sequenced sample was CD4+ T cells sorted from PBMCs, taken 5 days after the yellow fever booster vaccination. This sequence was found in a man aged 18 to 30 who received the YFV17D yellow fever vaccine. CDR3 DNA sequence: TGCAGTGCTAGGAGCCCGGGCGGAACCTACGAGCAGTACTTC. Translating it yields CSARSPGGTYEQYF.